This is a list of T cell receptor beta chains from one sample in a study of PD-L1 blockade in urothelial cancer. Assay used: immunoSEQ multiplex PCR; TCRdb lists only in-frame clones, some missing. The sample holds about 72,000 clones, about 86% seen once. Source: PBMCs, taken around atezolizumab (anti-PD-L1) treatment. All receptors derive from a man aged 55 to 70 with urothelial cancer. Both conserved end residues are part of each CDR3. D genes are given only for firm matches. Size tells how often a clone was seen (once, few, many) or the class of an expanded clone, and some rows leave it out.

d_gene,abundance,j_gene,v_gene,CDR3aa,CDR3nt
NA,NA,TRBJ2-5,TRBV18,CASSPLGHQKETQYF,TGTGCCAGCTCACCACTGGGACACCAGAAGGAGACCCAGTACTTC
TRBD1,NA,TRBJ2-6,TRBV27,CASSSRGLGANVLTF,TGTGCCAGCAGTTCAAGGGGGCTCGGGGCCAACGTCCTGACTTTC
NA,NA,TRBJ2-7,TRBV7-6,CASSFRTRGTVRDEQYF,TGTGCCAGCAGCTTCCGAACCCGGGGTACCGTTCGGGACGAGCAGTACTTC
TRBD2,once,TRBJ2-3,TRBV30,CAWRPAGGTDTQYF,TGTGCCTGGAGGCCAGCGGGGGGGACAGATACGCAGTATTTT
NA,NA,TRBJ1-1,TRBV7-2,CASSLGATGHEAFF,TGTGCCAGCAGCTTAGGGGCGACAGGTCATGAAGCTTTCTTT
NA,NA,TRBJ1-3,TRBV18,CASSPENAGNTIYF,TGTGCCAGCTCACCAGAGAACGCTGGAAACACCATATATTTT
NA,NA,TRBJ1-1,TRBV30,CAWSPGQFLGNTEAFF,TGTGCCTGGAGCCCAGGACAGTTTCTGGGGAACACTGAAGCTTTCTTT
NA,NA,TRBJ1-4,TRBV7-9,CASSLASGAEKLFF,TGTGCCAGCAGCTTAGCCTCTGGGGCCGAAAAACTGTTTTTT
TRBD1,NA,TRBJ2-7,TRBV5-6,CASSWDRDYEQYF,TGTGCCAGCAGCTGGGACAGGGACTACGAGCAGTACTTC
TRBD1,NA,TRBJ2-7,TRBV29-1,CSVQGTGAYTYEQYF,TGCAGCGTACAGGGGACAGGGGCCTATACCTACGAGCAGTACTTC
NA,NA,TRBJ2-3,TRBV20-1,CSPRYDTQYF,TGCAGTCCCCGGTACGATACGCAGTATTTT
TRBD1,NA,TRBJ2-7,TRBV7-9,CASSLGVLGQGAYEQYF,TGTGCCAGCAGCTTAGGGGTCTTGGGTCAGGGGGCCTACGAGCAGTACTTC
TRBD1,NA,TRBJ1-6,TRBV9,CASSMDRASPLHF,TGTGCCAGCAGCATGGACAGGGCTTCACCCCTCCACTTT
TRBD1,NA,TRBJ1-5,TRBV27,CASSPTGMGNQPQHF,TGTGCCAGCAGTCCGACAGGGATGGGCAATCAGCCCCAGCATTTT
TRBD1,few,TRBJ1-5,TRBV28,CASSFFDRGNQPQHF,TGTGCCAGCAGTTTTTTTGACAGGGGCAATCAGCCCCAGCATTTT
NA,NA,TRBJ2-1,TRBV19,CASSSGRVEQFF,TGTGCCAGTAGTTCCGGCAGGGTAGAGCAGTTCTTC
TRBD2,NA,TRBJ2-1,TRBV5-4,CASSLGSLAGGLYNEQFF,TGTGCCAGCAGCTTGGGCTCCCTAGCGGGGGGTTTGTACAATGAGCAGTTCTTC
NA,once,TRBJ1-5,TRBV7-2,CASSFLYSNQPQHF,TGTGCCAGCAGCTTTTTATATAGCAATCAGCCCCAGCATTTT
NA,few,TRBJ1-1,TRBV6-5,CASSRGSGIAFF,TGTGCCAGCAGCCGCGGGAGTGGCATAGCTTTCTTT
TRBD1,once,TRBJ1-5,TRBV4-1,CASSQARTGLQPQHF,TGCGCCAGCAGCCAAGCGAGGACAGGGCTTCAGCCCCAGCATTTT
NA,NA,TRBJ1-1,TRBV13,CASSPRLDRGTEAFF,TGTGCCAGCAGCCCGCGGTTAGATAGAGGGACTGAAGCTTTCTTT
TRBD2,NA,TRBJ2-3,TRBV5-4,CASSTAGGSDTQYF,TGTGCCAGCAGCACAGCGGGGGGCTCAGATACGCAGTATTTT
NA,NA,TRBJ1-2,TRBV2,CASSGHGGVGYTF,TGTGCCAGCAGTGGGCATGGAGGGGTTGGCTACACCTTC
TRBD1,NA,TRBJ2-3,TRBV7-2,CASKETGWADTQYF,TGTGCCAGCAAGGAGACAGGGTGGGCAGATACGCAGTATTTT
TRBD2,NA,TRBJ2-3,TRBV30,CAWSVGGGVTDTQYF,TGTGCCTGGAGTGTCGGCGGGGGGGTCACAGATACGCAGTATTTT
TRBD1,few,TRBJ2-3,TRBV5-1,CASSSTGGTDTQYF,TGCGCCAGCAGCTCGACAGGGGGCACAGATACGCAGTATTTT
TRBD2,NA,TRBJ2-5,TRBV11-3,CASSRGGMWETQYF,TGTGCCAGCAGCCGCGGGGGGATGTGGGAGACCCAGTACTTC
TRBD2,NA,TRBJ2-1,TRBV7-2,CASSLAHGGSLPFEQFF,TGTGCCAGCAGCTTAGCTCACGGGGGGTCCCTTCCGTTTGAGCAGTTCTTC
TRBD1,NA,TRBJ1-5,TRBV2,CASRGVITGASNQPQHF,TGTGCCAGCAGGGGGGTAATTACAGGGGCGAGCAATCAGCCCCAGCATTTT
TRBD1,NA,TRBJ1-1,TRBV6-6,CASSYSVQGAYFEAFF,TGTGCCAGCAGTTACTCGGTTCAGGGGGCATACTTTGAAGCTTTCTTT
NA,NA,TRBJ2-5,TRBV7-3,CASSRRSGEGETQYF,TGTGCCAGCAGCCGGCGTTCGGGGGAAGGAGAGACCCAGTACTTC
TRBD1,NA,TRBJ1-2,TRBV28,CASSLGGQGAPGYTF,TGTGCCAGCAGTTTAGGCGGACAGGGGGCGCCTGGCTACACCTTC
NA,few,TRBJ2-4,TRBV7-2,CASSTGSGNIQYF,TGTGCCAGCAGCACGGGGTCCGGAAACATTCAGTACTTC
TRBD1,NA,TRBJ2-3,TRBV18,CASSPGQGAADTQYF,TGTGCCAGCTCACCCGGACAGGGGGCGGCAGATACGCAGTATTTT
TRBD1,NA,TRBJ2-4,TRBV7-2,CASSPDRGNNIQYF,TGTGCCAGCAGCCCAGACAGGGGTAACAACATTCAGTACTTC
NA,NA,TRBJ2-7,TRBV7-9,CASSLIGGKSYEQYF,TGTGCCAGCAGCTTAATCGGGGGAAAATCCTACGAGCAGTACTTC
TRBD1,NA,TRBJ1-1,TRBV6-5,CASSWGQGFPEAFF,TGTGCCAGCAGTTGGGGACAGGGTTTCCCTGAAGCTTTCTTT
NA,NA,TRBJ1-5,TRBV7-2,CASSTWGGNQPQHF,TGTGCCAGCAGTACATGGGGGGGCAATCAGCCCCAGCATTTT
TRBD1,NA,TRBJ2-1,TRBV11-3,CASSLSRGREQFF,TGTGCCAGCAGCTTATCGAGGGGGCGTGAGCAGTTCTTC
NA,NA,TRBJ1-1,TRBV18,CASSPRRDLNTEAFF,TGTGCCAGCTCACCGCGTCGGGATCTGAACACTGAAGCTTTCTTT